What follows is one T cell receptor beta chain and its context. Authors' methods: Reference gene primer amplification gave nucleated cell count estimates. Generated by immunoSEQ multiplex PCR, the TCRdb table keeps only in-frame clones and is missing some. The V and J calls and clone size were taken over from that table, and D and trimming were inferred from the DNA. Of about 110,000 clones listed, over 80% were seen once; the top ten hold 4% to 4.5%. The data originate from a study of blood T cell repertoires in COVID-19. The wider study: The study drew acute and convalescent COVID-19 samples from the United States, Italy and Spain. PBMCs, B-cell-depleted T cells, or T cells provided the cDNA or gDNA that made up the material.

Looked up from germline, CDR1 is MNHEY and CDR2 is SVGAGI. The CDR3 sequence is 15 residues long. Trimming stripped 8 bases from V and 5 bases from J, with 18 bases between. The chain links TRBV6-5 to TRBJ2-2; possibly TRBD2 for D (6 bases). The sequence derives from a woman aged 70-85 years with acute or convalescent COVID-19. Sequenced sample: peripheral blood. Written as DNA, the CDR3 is TGTGCCAGCCGCCTTGGCGGGGCCCGAACCGGGGAGCTGTTTTTT. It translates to CASRLGGARTGELFF.